The 32 T cell receptor beta chains below come from one sample, sequenced in a study of blood T cell repertoires in COVID-19. Only in-frame clones appear in the TCRdb table, and some are missing; sequencing was by immunoSEQ multiplex PCR. This table has 200,000 to 300,000 clones, around nine tenths appearing once. The sequenced sample was peripheral blood. These receptors originate from a woman in her sixties or seventies with COVID-19, enrolled during active disease.

The CDR3 here is CASSLATGLAGEQYF. The CDR3 DNA reads TGTGCCAGCAGCTTAGCCACGGGACTAGCGGGGGAGCAGTACTTC. J is TRBJ2-7 and V is TRBV7-2, with 13 positions matching TRBD2. The V gene end was trimmed by 0 bases and the J gene end by 7 bases; junction bases not matched to a gene: 3. Germline assignment: CDR1 SGHTA and CDR2 FQGNSA. The CDR3 totals 15 residues. Together with reference TRBV7-2 and TRBJ2-7, the CDR3 gives the full variable domain: GAGVSQSPSNKVTEKGKDVELRCDPISGHTALYWYRQSLGQGLEFLIYFQGNSAPDKSGLPSDRFSAERTGGSVSTLTIQRTQQEDSAVYLCASSLATGLAGEQYFGPGTRLTVT.

This rearrangement joins TRBV27 to TRBJ2-1, with 9 bases identical to TRBD2. CDR3 length: 15 amino acids. The ends lost 6 bases at V and 0 bases at J; junction bases unmatched: 3. In germline, CDR1 is MNHEY, CDR2 SMNVEV (reference sequence). The CDR3 DNA is TGTGCCAGCAGAAGAGCGGGAGGCTCCTACAATGAGCAGTTCTTC. This sequence encodes CASRRAGGSYNEQFF.

The DNA for the CDR3 is TGTGCCAGTAGTTCTCCGCGGGGGCTTACTGAAGCTTTCTTT. Translated, it gives CASSSPRGLTEAFF. The rearrangement links TRBV19 to TRBJ1-1; the D gene is possibly TRBD1 (6 bases). Germline V CDR1 and CDR2: LNHDA, SQIVND (reference sequence). Trimming removed 5 bases at V and 5 bases at J, with 15 bases between. This CDR3 contains 14 residues.

In the case of this clone: Additional DNA sequences in this sample encode the identical CDR3. V is TRBV7-2 and J is TRBJ2-7; D ambiguous. The ends were cut back, 0 bases at V and 1 base at J, with 4 bases in the middle. Germline CDR1 SGHTA, CDR2 FQGNSA. The CDR3 consists of 13 residues. Here the CDR3 DNA reads TGTGCCAGCAGCTTAGCGTATTCCTACGAGCAGTACTTC. Protein product: CASSLAYSYEQYF. Variable domain in full (rest from reference TRBV7-2 and TRBJ2-7): GAGVSQSPSNKVTEKGKDVELRCDPISGHTALYWYRQSLGQGLEFLIYFQGNSAPDKSGLPSDRFSAERTGGSVSTLTIQRTQQEDSAVYLCASSLAYSYEQYFGPGTRLTVT.

J is TRBJ1-4 and V is TRBV6-5, with D perhaps matching TRBD1 (5 bases). V lost 6 bases to trimming and J lost 8 bases, with 13 bases between them. CDR1 MNHEY and CDR2 SVGAGI come from the germline V gene. CDR3 length: 13 residues. In DNA form, the CDR3 reads TGTGCCAGCAGGACTGGGACTTGGGAAAAACTGTTTTTT. This codes for CASRTGTWEKLFF.

CDR3 bases: TGTGCCAGCAGTTTCACGGACAGCTCCTACGAGCAGTACTTC. Translated: CASSFTDSSYEQYF. The chain is built from TRBV6-5 and TRBJ2-7; tentative D call: TRBD1 (6 bases). Germline lookup yields CDR1 MNHEY and CDR2 SVGAGI. CDR3 size: 14 residues. V was shortened by 4 bases and J by 0 bases, with 10 bases between the two germline ends.

The chain is built from TRBV6-5 and TRBJ2-3, with 11 bases aligning to TRBD2. CDR1 and CDR2 (germline): MNHEY, SVGAGI. The CDR3 runs 15 residues. Trimming took 8 bases from V and 4 from J; bases not matched to a gene: 8. Here the CDR3 DNA reads TGTGCCAGCGGAAGACTAGCGGGATATCCAGATACGCAGTATTTT. This gives the protein CASGRLAGYPDTQYF.

The J gene is TRBJ2-2, the V gene TRBV2; tentatively, D is TRBD1 (6 bases). The CDR3 is 15 amino acids. Looked up from germline, CDR1 is SNHLY and CDR2 is FYNNEI. Trimming pared 2 bases from V and 5 bases from J, leaving 12 bases between. The CDR3 nucleotides read TGTGCCAGCAGTGAATTACGAGGGGGAACCGGGGAGCTGTTTTTT. Its protein is CASSELRGGTGELFF. Together with reference TRBV2 and TRBJ2-2, the CDR3 gives the full variable domain: EPEVTQTPSHQVTQMGQEVILRCVPISNHLYFYWYRQILGQKVEFLVSFYNNEISEKSEIFDDQFSVERPDGSNFTLKIRSTKLEDSAMYFCASSELRGGTGELFFGEGSRLTVL.

This chain links TRBV18 with TRBJ2-5; the D gene is possibly TRBD1 (6 bases). The CDR3 is made up of 17 amino acids. V dropped 2 bases and J dropped 4 bases, with 20 bases sitting between them. CDR1 KGHSH and CDR2 LQKENI come from the germline V gene. The CDR3 DNA sequence: TGTGCCAGCTCACCAGTACCCAGTCCAGGGGCGGGAGAGACCCAGTACTTC. Its protein product is CASSPVPSPGAGETQYF.

This rearrangement joins TRBV7-9 to TRBJ2-7, with 7 bases matching TRBD1. V shed 7 bases and J 6 bases; nucleotides not matched to a gene: 6. In germline, CDR1 is SEHNR, CDR2 FQNEAQ (reference sequence). The CDR3 has 12 amino acids. The CDR3 DNA reads TGTGCCAGCACCCGACAGGGAGCCGAGCAGTACTTC. It specifies CASTRQGAEQYF.

This clone was seen just once. The chain has TRBV6-1 and TRBJ2-3, with TRBD2 matching 7 bases. Per the germline V gene, CDR1 is MNHNS and CDR2 is SASEGT. The CDR3 length is 16 residues. V lost 4 bases, J lost 4 bases, and 11 bases stayed unmatched. CDR3 loop: CASSAGLGDGADTQYF. CDR3 nucleotides: TGTGCCAGCAGTGCCGGACTAGGGGATGGGGCAGATACGCAGTATTTT.

V gene TRBV6-2 or TRBV6-3 combines with J gene TRBJ2-5; 14 bases are shared with TRBD2. Germline CDR1 reads MNHEY; CDR2 reads SVGEGT. Germline trimming cut 4 bases from V and 5 bases from J; bases unmatched to any gene: 9. This CDR3 spans 17 amino acids. CDR3 region: CASSSGLAGVSQETQYF. The CDR3 DNA sequence: TGTGCCAGCAGTTCGGGACTAGCGGGAGTGTCGCAGGAGACCCAGTACTTC.

The rearrangement uses TRBV6-5 and TRBJ1-4; D is unclear. Germline CDR1 MNHEY, CDR2 SVGAGI. The CDR3 covers 15 residues. Trimming removed 2 bases at V and 0 bases at J, with 7 bases between. The CDR3 is CASSYRQSTNEKLFF. DNA for the CDR3: TGTGCCAGCAGTTACAGACAATCAACTAATGAAAAACTGTTTTTT.

The CDR3 region has the DNA TGTGCCAGCAGTTCCCACCCCACTAGCGGGAGGGCCAACACCGGGGAGCTGTTTTTT. It is translated as CASSSHPTSGRANTGELFF. This sequence joins TRBV28 and TRBJ2-2, with TRBD2 matching over 13 bases. Germline V lookup: CDR1 MDHEN, CDR2 SYDVKM. V gave up 4 bases and J gave up 2 bases; unmatched junction bases: 10. This CDR3 spans 19 amino acids.

This chain connects TRBV29-1 to TRBJ1-1; D not resolved. The CDR3 runs 13 residues. Germline CDR1 SQVTM, CDR2 ANQGSEA. V lost 7 bases and J 1 base, leaving 13 bases between the germline ends. CDR3 sequence reads: CSGRGIQNTEAFF. CDR3 nucleotides: TGCAGCGGAAGAGGGATTCAGAACACTGAAGCTTTCTTT.

This clone was seen once. This chain's CDR3 is CASSLNGRRTDTQYF. CDR3 DNA sequence: TGTGCCAGCAGCTTAAACGGGAGACGGACAGATACGCAGTATTTT. The chain uses TRBV11-3 and TRBJ2-3; D is possibly TRBD2 (6 bases). This CDR3 contains 15 residues. In germline, CDR1 is SGHNT, CDR2 YENEEA. V was cut by 2 bases and J by 3 bases, with 12 bases left in between.

V gene TRBV28 combines with J gene TRBJ2-5, with D maybe TRBD1 (6 bases). V was pared by 11 bases and J by 2 bases, with 15 bases between. There are 13 residues in the CDR3. CDR1 MDHEN and CDR2 SYDVKM come from the germline V gene. The CDR3 nucleotides read TGTGCCTCGTTGGGGGCGATTCAAGAGACCCAGTACTTC. It specifies CASLGAIQETQYF.

In this sample, this clone turned up a few times. The J gene is TRBJ2-1, the V gene TRBV29-1; 7 positions agree with TRBD2. This CDR3 is 17 amino acids long. Germline CDR1 and CDR2: SQVTM and ANQGSEA. Trimming cost V 5 bases and J 1 base; bases outside gene matches: 14. This CDR3 is CSVYPPRGGPSYNEQFF. As DNA, the CDR3 is TGCAGCGTTTACCCCCCTCGGGGAGGGCCTTCCTACAATGAGCAGTTCTTC.

The rearrangement uses TRBV29-1 and TRBJ2-3; TRBD1 aligns across 10 bases. J gave up 6 bases and V 3 bases, and 0 bases lay outside the gene matches. Germline V lookup: CDR1 SQVTM, CDR2 ANQGSEA. The CDR3 length is 12 residues. CDR3 region: CSVEGQGDTQYF. CDR3 nucleotides: TGCAGCGTTGAGGGACAGGGGGATACGCAGTATTTT.

The rearrangement links TRBV3-1 (or the pseudogene TRBV3-2) to TRBJ2-3; perhaps TRBD2 as D (5 bases). With 1 base removed from V and 0 bases from J, the gap between germline ends came to 11 bases. CDR3 length: 16 amino acids. Per the germline V gene, CDR1 is LGHDT and CDR2 is YNNKEL (reference sequence). The CDR3 DNA follows: TGTGCCAGCAGCCAAGTTCCGCCGGGGAGCACAGATACGCAGTATTTT. Its translation: CASSQVPPGSTDTQYF.

This chain connects TRBV28 to TRBJ1-5, with 10 bases aligning to TRBD1. The CDR3 runs 18 residues. The junction had 13 bases not matched to a gene; V was cut back by 5 bases and J by 3 bases. The germline gives CDR1 MDHEN, CDR2 SYDVKM. The CDR3 loop reads CASSPLGTGVPHNQPQHF. CDR3 nucleotide sequence: TGTGCCAGCAGTCCCCTCGGGACAGGGGTCCCCCACAATCAGCCCCAGCATTTT.

The V call is TRBV6-5, the J call TRBJ1-5, with TRBD1 as a possible D gene (5 bases). From germline, CDR1 is MNHEY and CDR2 SVGAGI. V lost 7 bases to trimming and J lost 7 bases, with 14 bases between them. The CDR3 has 13 residues. CDR3 protein: CASKLPDSQPQHF. The CDR3 DNA reads TGTGCCAGCAAGCTCCCTGACAGCCAGCCCCAGCATTTT.

This clone was found a few times. The chain is built from TRBV5-1 and TRBJ2-7; 9 nucleotides match TRBD2. The junction had 10 bases not matched to a gene; V was cut back by 4 bases and J by 5 bases. CDR3 length equals 15 residues. Germline CDR1 and CDR2: SGHRS and YFSETQ. The CDR3 DNA reads as TGCGCCAGCAGCCTTCCTGGAGCGGGAGGCGACGAGCAGTACTTC. Its protein is CASSLPGAGGDEQYF.

The CDR3 spells CASRGGGSTEAFF. DNA of the CDR3: TGTGCCAGCAGGGGGGGCGGGAGCACTGAAGCTTTCTTT. V gene TRBV27 combines with J gene TRBJ1-1, with D tentatively TRBD1 (6 bases). The CDR3 is 13 residues long. V gave up 6 bases and J gave up 4 bases, with 12 bases separating them. The V gene's germline CDR1 is MNHEY and CDR2 SMNVEV (reference sequence).

The chain links TRBV4-2 to TRBJ2-5, with D possibly being TRBD1 (6 bases). Germline CDR1 and CDR2: LGHNA and YNFKEQ. The CDR3 sequence is 15 residues long. V was pared by 4 bases and J by 3 bases, with 15 bases between. CDR3 coding DNA: TGTGCCAGCAGCCTGGACCGATCAGGGGAAGAGACCCAGTACTTC. Protein product: CASSLDRSGEETQYF.

The chain joins TRBV6-5 to TRBJ2-7; D perhaps matches TRBD1 (6 bases). In germline, CDR1 is MNHEY, CDR2 SVGAGI. CDR3 length: 16 residues. V lost 2 bases, J lost 0 bases, and 14 bases lay in between. CDR3 in amino acids: CASSYRGQPSSYEQYF. CDR3 DNA sequence: TGTGCCAGCAGTTACAGGGGACAACCGAGCTCCTACGAGCAGTACTTC.

The rearrangement joins TRBV15 to TRBJ2-3; D is uncertain. V was trimmed by 3 bases and J by 0 bases, leaving 10 bases between them. Germline lookup yields CDR1 LNHNV and CDR2 YYDKDF (reference sequence). This CDR3 spans 15 amino acids. The CDR3 is CATSRESRSTDTQYF. For the CDR3, the DNA is TGTGCCACCAGCAGGGAGAGTCGAAGCACAGATACGCAGTATTTT. Drawing the rest from reference TRBV15 and TRBJ2-3, the complete variable domain is DAMVIQNPRYQVTQFGKPVTLSCSQTLNHNVMYWYQQKSSQAPKLLFHYYDKDFNNEADTPDNFQSRRPNTSFCFLDIRSPGLGDTAMYLCATSRESRSTDTQYFGPGTRLTVL.

The chain employs TRBV19 and TRBJ2-2; 11 positions match TRBD2. CDR1 is LNHDA, CDR2 SQIVND, per germline (reference sequence). After removal of 6 bases from V and 5 bases from J, the junction contained 2 bases not matched to a gene. The CDR3 has 14 amino acids. CDR3 coding DNA: TGTGCCAGTAGGCCTAGCGGGAGGACCGGGGAGCTGTTTTTT. Translated: CASRPSGRTGELFF.

This chain connects TRBV19 to TRBJ2-1, with a tentative D call TRBD1 (5 bases). CDR3 length: 15 residues. Germline-derived CDR1 and CDR2 are LNHDA and SQIVND (reference sequence). Trimming stripped 3 bases from V and 0 bases from J, with 9 bases between. CDR3 coding DNA: TGTGCCAGTAGTATTGGGGCGATCTCCTACAATGAGCAGTTCTTC. Translating gives CASSIGAISYNEQFF.

The chain uses TRBV15 and TRBJ2-3; 8 bases map to TRBD2. The germline gives CDR1 LNHNV, CDR2 YYDKDF (reference sequence). J lost 4 bases, V lost 8 bases, and 11 bases had no gene match. This CDR3 has 15 residues. The CDR3 coding sequence is TGTGCCACCGGGGGTCTAGCGGGTTTTTCAGATACGCAGTATTTT. Its translation is CATGGLAGFSDTQYF. Full variable domain (remainder filled in from reference TRBV15 and TRBJ2-3): DAMVIQNPRYQVTQFGKPVTLSCSQTLNHNVMYWYQQKSSQAPKLLFHYYDKDFNNEADTPDNFQSRRPNTSFCFLDIRSPGLGDTAMYLCATGGLAGFSDTQYFGPGTRLTVL.

The V call is TRBV30, the J call TRBJ1-2; D perhaps matches TRBD1 (5 bases). CDR3 length: 15 amino acids. The V gene's germline CDR1 is GTSNPN and CDR2 SVGIG (reference sequence). Trimming shortened V by 4 bases and J by 4 bases, and 19 bases separated the two germline ends. CDR3 protein: CAWIPPGEGFYGYTF. For the CDR3, the DNA is TGTGCCTGGATTCCTCCGGGGGAGGGCTTCTATGGCTACACCTTC. Variable domain in full (rest from reference TRBV30 and TRBJ1-2): SQTIHQWPATLVQPVGSPLSLECTVEGTSNPNLYWYRQAAGRGLQLLFYSVGIGQISSEVPQNLSASRPQDRQFILSSKKLLLSDSGFYLCAWIPPGEGFYGYTFGSGTRLTVV.

This clone came up a few times. The rearrangement uses TRBV27 and TRBJ2-7, with 9 nucleotides matching TRBD1. Germline lookup yields CDR1 MNHEY and CDR2 SMNVEV (reference sequence). The CDR3 has 15 residues. V lost 1 base, J lost 4 bases, and 5 bases stayed unmatched. The CDR3 sequence is CASSLLGTGKYEQYF. CDR3 nucleotides: TGTGCCAGCAGTTTATTGGGGACAGGGAAATACGAGCAGTACTTC.